These T cell receptor beta chains were read from a single sample in a study of CD8+CD57+ T cells in acquired aplastic anemia. MiXCR, applied by TCRdb to the reads, yields one record per CDR3 protein. The top ten hold about 1.8% of the sample, which has 150,000 to 200,000 distinct CDR3 sequences, under 50% seen once. Material: sorted CD4+, CD8+, or CD8+CD57+ T cells (not recorded which) from PBMCs. These receptors were collected from a human donor with aplastic anemia. CDR3s include the opening cysteine and the closing phenylalanine or tryptophan. The D gene is left open where the match is weak. Part of the rows lack a size; the others show once, few, many or a class for expanded clones.

J	D	size	V	CDR3	DNA
TRBJ1-1	NA	once	TRBV7-2	CASRRTLWAFF	TGTGCCAGCAGACGGACGTTATGGGCTTTCTTT
TRBJ1-1	NA	NA	TRBV29-1	CSVLTPLPYREAFF	TGCAGCGTACTAACCCCCCTACCCTACAGGGAAGCTTTCTTT
TRBJ2-1	TRBD2	NA	TRBV10-2	CASRTSGSYNEQFF	TGCGCCAGCAGAACTAGCGGTAGCTACAATGAGCAGTTCTTC
TRBJ2-3	NA	NA	TRBV7-6	CASSSKQGRSDTQYF	TGTGCCAGCAGCTCCAAACAGGGGAGGTCAGATACGCAGTATTTT
TRBJ2-1	TRBD1	NA	TRBV7-6	CASSLMGQGYNEQFF	TGTGCCAGCAGCTTAATGGGACAGGGCTACAATGAGCAGTTCTTC
TRBJ1-1	TRBD1	many	TRBV2	CASVTGGGTEAFF	TGTGCCAGCGTGACAGGGGGCGGCACTGAAGCTTTCTTT
TRBJ1-3	NA	once	TRBV9	CPNRAGRLTIYF	TGTCCTAACAGGGCCGGACGTCTCACCATATATTTT
TRBJ1-2	TRBD1	many	TRBV12-3/TRBV12-4	CASSLSSGGVYYGYTF	TGTGCCAGCAGTTTATCATCAGGGGGGGTTTACTATGGCTACACCTTC
TRBJ1-1	NA	many	TRBV2	CANARSEAFF	TGTGCCAACGCCCGATCTGAAGCTTTCTTT
TRBJ1-6	NA	NA	TRBV19	CAGSGREYSPLHF	TGTGCCGGTAGCGGCAGGGAGTATTCACCCCTCCACTTT
TRBJ2-7	NA	NA	TRBV7-9	CASSLGGVEQYF	TGTGCCAGCAGCTTGGGGGGTGTCGAGCAGTACTTC
TRBJ1-6	NA	many	TRBV7-2	CASSLARANSPLHF	TGTGCCAGCAGCTTAGCGCGGGCTAATTCACCCCTCCACTTT
TRBJ1-4	TRBD1	NA	TRBV4-1	CASSQDATGGVEKLFF	TGCGCCAGCAGCCAAGATGCGACAGGGGGTGTGGAAAAACTGTTTTTT
TRBJ2-7	NA	many	TRBV12-5	CASGPGYEQYF	TGTGCTAGTGGTCCCGGGTACGAGCAGTACTTC
TRBJ2-7	TRBD1	NA	TRBV10-2	CASSERGQGVGEQYF	TGCGCCAGCAGTGAACGGGGACAGGGCGTGGGCGAGCAGTACTTC
TRBJ1-2	TRBD1	NA	TRBV14	CASSQQGTDYGYTF	TGTGCCAGCAGCCAACAAGGGACAGACTATGGCTACACCTTC
TRBJ2-7	TRBD2	NA	TRBV29-1	CSAHSSGSYEQYF	TGCAGCGCCCATTCTAGCGGGTCGTACGAGCAGTACTTC
TRBJ2-1	NA	NA	TRBV24-1	CATSDFSSKEQFF	TGTGCCACCAGTGATTTCAGCAGTAAAGAGCAGTTCTTC
TRBJ2-6	NA	many	TRBV10-3	CAISERPLGGANVLTF	TGTGCCATCAGCGAGAGACCCCTAGGTGGGGCCAACGTCCTGACTTTC
TRBJ2-7	NA	NA	TRBV7-3	CASSLITADEQYF	TGTGCCAGCAGCTTAATAACGGCCGACGAGCAGTACTTC
TRBJ1-2	NA	many	TRBV20-1	CSARATDSLWGYTF	TGCAGTGCTAGAGCTACTGACAGTCTTTGGGGCTACACCTTC
TRBJ2-7	TRBD1	many	TRBV9	CASSAGTGVEQYF	TGTGCCAGCAGCGCCGGGACAGGGGTCGAGCAGTACTTC
TRBJ2-7	TRBD1	NA	TRBV15	CATSGARPGTGSYEQYF	TGTGCCACCAGCGGAGCCAGACCCGGGACAGGGTCCTACGAGCAGTACTTC
TRBJ1-6	TRBD1	NA	TRBV10-3	CAISESSRGVSPLHF	TGTGCCATCAGTGAGTCGTCCAGGGGGGTTTCACCCCTCCACTTT
TRBJ2-7	TRBD1	NA	TRBV11-2	CASSQRDRDYEQYF	TGTGCCAGCAGCCAAAGGGACAGGGATTACGAGCAGTACTTC